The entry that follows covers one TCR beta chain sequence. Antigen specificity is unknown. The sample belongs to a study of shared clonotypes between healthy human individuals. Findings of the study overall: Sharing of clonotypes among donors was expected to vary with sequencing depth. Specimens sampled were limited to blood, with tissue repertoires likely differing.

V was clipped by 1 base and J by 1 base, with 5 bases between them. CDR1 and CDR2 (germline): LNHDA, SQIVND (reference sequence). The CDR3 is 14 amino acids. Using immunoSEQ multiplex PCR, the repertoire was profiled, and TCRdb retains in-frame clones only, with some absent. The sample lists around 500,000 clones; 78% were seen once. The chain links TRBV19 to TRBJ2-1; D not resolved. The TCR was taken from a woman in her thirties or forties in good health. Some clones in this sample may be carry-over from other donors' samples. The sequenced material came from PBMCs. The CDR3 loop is CASSIVGSYNEQFF. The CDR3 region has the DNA TGTGCCAGTAGTATAGTGGGGTCCTACAATGAGCAGTTCTTC.